A selection of T cell receptor beta chains follows, all from one sample in a study of regulatory T cells in long-lasting Graves disease. TCRdb recomputed calls from the multiplex PCR reads with MiXCR, one row per CDR3 protein. Here the sample spans around 330,000 distinct CDR3 sequences, more than 15% being singletons. Sequenced material: peripheral blood mononuclear cells (PBMCs), taken at new diagnosis, from a patient treated with antithyroid drugs. These receptors came from a female donor with Graves disease. CDR3s include the opening cysteine and the closing phenylalanine or tryptophan. A D gene is named only where the DNA matches it firmly. Size is omitted from some rows. Given values are once, few, many or a class for expanded clones.

TRBD1,TRBJ1-1,.,TRBV2,TGTGCCAGCAGGTTTCGGACAGGGAAAAGGAACACTGAAGCTTTCTTT,CASRFRTGKRNTEAFF
.,TRBJ1-2,.,TRBV28,TGTGCCAGCAGCCGACTTACGGGCGTGGACTATGGCTACACCTTC,CASSRLTGVDYGYTF
TRBD1,TRBJ2-5,many,TRBV27,TGTGCCAGCGGACAGGGGGCTCAAGAGACCCAGTACTTC,CASGQGAQETQYF
.,TRBJ1-6,many,TRBV2,TGTGCCAGCAGTGAAAGCCCGTCCCTAGGGATTTCACCCCTCCACTTT,CASSESPSLGISPLHF
.,TRBJ2-1,few,TRBV6-1,TGTGCCAGCAGTGCCCCTAGTTTGCCAAGCTCCTACAATGAGCAGTTCTTC,CASSAPSLPSSYNEQFF
.,TRBJ2-7,many,TRBV12-3/TRBV12-4,TGTGCCAGCAGTTTCCTCGACTACTACGAGCAGTACTTC,CASSFLDYYEQYF
TRBD1,TRBJ1-1,many,TRBV30,TGTGCCTGGGGGACAGGGGGCCGAGCTTTCTTT,CAWGTGGRAFF
TRBD2,TRBJ2-3,many,TRBV28,TGTGCCAGCAGCTCACTAGCGGGAGGAGCAGATACGCAGTATTTT,CASSSLAGGADTQYF
.,TRBJ2-7,.,TRBV5-1,TGCGCCAGCAGCGACCCCAACACCTACGAGCAGTACTTC,CASSDPNTYEQYF
TRBD2,TRBJ2-1,.,TRBV11-3,TGTGCCAGCAGCTTACCCAGGACTAGCGGGAGGGCCTGGTACAATGAGCAGTTCTTC,CASSLPRTSGRAWYNEQFF
.,TRBJ2-2,.,TRBV6-1,TGTGCCAGTCGACTAGTGGTCAACACCGGGGAGCTGTTTTTT,CASRLVVNTGELFF
TRBD1,TRBJ1-2,many,TRBV7-2,TGTGCCAGCAGCACAGACAGGGGAAGTTATGGCTACACCTTC,CASSTDRGSYGYTF
.,TRBJ1-1,many,TRBV5-1,TGCGCCAGCATCAAATCGAACGGGGGTGGCACTGAAGCTTTCTTT,CASIKSNGGGTEAFF
TRBD2,TRBJ2-3,.,TRBV28,TGTGCCAGCAGTCCCTGGACTAGCGGGGGGGGGAATACGCAGTATTTT,CASSPWTSGGGNTQYF
TRBD1,TRBJ1-6,many,TRBV5-4,TGTGCCAGCAGTTCACAGGGGACGGAGTCACCCCTCCACTTT,CASSSQGTESPLHF
.,TRBJ2-1,many,TRBV7-3,TGTGCCAGCAGCGCCGACTTCAATGAGCAGTTCTTC,CASSADFNEQFF
TRBD1,TRBJ2-5,.,TRBV12-3/TRBV12-4,TGTGCCAGCAGTATTCCGGGACAGGGTGGTATAGAGACCCAGTACTTC,CASSIPGQGGIETQYF
TRBD1,TRBJ2-6,few,TRBV28,TGTGCCAGCCGGGAGGGGGGGACAGGGGTTCACTCTGGGGCCAACGTCCTGACTTTC,CASREGGTGVHSGANVLTF
.,TRBJ2-5,few,TRBV27,TGTGCCAGCAGTTTATCAGAGGGTAGCGGGACCCAGTACTTC,CASSLSEGSGTQYF
.,TRBJ2-7,many,TRBV7-9,TGTGCCAGCAGCTTCCTAGGTGGTAACGAGCAGTACTTC,CASSFLGGNEQYF
TRBD2,TRBJ2-3,.,TRBV19,TGTGCCAGTAGTGTGTCTAGCGGGGCCAAGGGGTCAGATACGCAGTATTTT,CASSVSSGAKGSDTQYF
TRBD2,TRBJ2-1,many,TRBV6-1,TGTGCCAGCAGTCCCGGGACTAGCGGCTACAATGAGCAGTTCTTC,CASSPGTSGYNEQFF
TRBD2,TRBJ2-2,many,TRBV27,TGTGCCGGGTCGCAAGTACTAGCGGGAGGACGGACCGGGGAGCTGTTTTTT,CAGSQVLAGGRTGELFF
TRBD1,TRBJ1-2,many,TRBV2,TGTGCCAGCAGTTCTCTTGGGGACAGGGGCTGGGCTGGCTACACCTTC,CASSSLGDRGWAGYTF
TRBD1,TRBJ1-5,few,TRBV19,TGTGCCAGTAGCAACACCCAAAGGACAGGGGTCAGCCAGCCCCAGCATTTT,CASSNTQRTGVSQPQHF
.,TRBJ2-7,many,TRBV7-9,TGTGCCAGCAGCCACCGAACCCGCGACATGTACGAGCAGTACTTC,CASSHRTRDMYEQYF
.,TRBJ1-6,.,TRBV5-5,TGTGCCAGCGCTGGGGGAAATTCACCCCTCCACTTT,CASAGGNSPLHF
TRBD2,TRBJ2-2,few,TRBV9,TGTGCCAGCAGCGTAGACACTAGCGGGATATCAGTGAACACCGGGGAGCTGTTTTTT,CASSVDTSGISVNTGELFF
TRBD2,TRBJ2-7,many,TRBV12-3/TRBV12-4,TGTGCCAGCAGTGACAAGCTAGCGGGAGAGGGGTACGAGCAGTACTTC,CASSDKLAGEGYEQYF
TRBD2,TRBJ2-7,.,TRBV7-9,TGTGCCAGCAGTCCCGGGACTAGCATATTACACGAGCAGTACTTC,CASSPGTSILHEQYF
TRBD2,TRBJ2-3,few,TRBV3-1,TGTGCCAGCAGCCAGGGGACTAGCGGGACAGATACGCAGTATTTT,CASSQGTSGTDTQYF
.,TRBJ2-7,many,TRBV7-6,TGTGCCAGCAGCTCAACAGGGCTTGAGGGGGAGCAGTACTTC,CASSSTGLEGEQYF
TRBD2,TRBJ2-7,once,TRBV11-2,TGTGCCAGCAGCCCGGGACGGGGGGGAGGTGAGAACGAGCAGTACTTC,CASSPGRGGGENEQYF
TRBD1,TRBJ2-7,many,TRBV4-1,TGCGCCAGCAGCCAAGTGTTGACAGGGCTACGTTACGAGCAGTACTTC,CASSQVLTGLRYEQYF
TRBD1,TRBJ1-1,many,TRBV27,TGTGCCAGCAGGCAGACAGGGGAATGGGTCCTGAACACTGAAGCTTTCTTT,CASRQTGEWVLNTEAFF
TRBD1,TRBJ1-4,many,TRBV6-1,TGTGCCAGCAGGGGGAGACAGGGGGCGGATGAAAAACTGTTTTTT,CASRGRQGADEKLFF
.,TRBJ1-5,.,TRBV5-1,TGCGCCAGCAGCTTGGTACCAGGCGTACGGGGGCCCCAGCATTTT,CASSLVPGVRGPQHF
.,TRBJ1-5,many,TRBV6-1,TGTGCCAGCAGTCCCAGGCCCGGGGGCGATCAGCCCCAGCATTTT,CASSPRPGGDQPQHF
TRBD2,TRBJ2-2,many,TRBV12-3/TRBV12-4,TGTGCCAGCAGTTTTTTTGCGGGAGGCGGCACCGGGGAGCTGTTTTTT,CASSFFAGGGTGELFF
.,TRBJ2-7,many,TRBV29-1,TGCAGCGTTGTTATCCAGGACACGATTTTTTACGAGCAGTACTTC,CSVVIQDTIFYEQYF
.,TRBJ1-1,.,TRBV15,TGTGCCACCAGCGGAGGGAACACTGAAGCTTTCTTT,CATSGGNTEAFF
.,TRBJ1-2,many,TRBV12-5,TGTGCTAGTGGTTTCGAAGGCTACACCTTC,CASGFEGYTF
.,TRBJ2-5,few,TRBV9,TGTGCCAGCAGCGCCGCCCGCGGTGGGGGCACAGAGACCCAGTACTTC,CASSAARGGGTETQYF
.,TRBJ2-7,many,TRBV19,TGTGCCAGTAGCCCACAGCCGCCCCAGTCCTACGAGCAGTACTTC,CASSPQPPQSYEQYF
TRBD2,TRBJ2-1,.,TRBV28,TGTGCCAGCAGTTTCCCGAGCGGGAGGGAACCACCGGAAAACTACAATGAGCAGTTCTTC,CASSFPSGREPPENYNEQFF
TRBD1,TRBJ2-2,few,TRBV24-1,TGTGCCACCAGTGATACCGGGACAGGGGGCACCGGGGAGCTGTTTTTT,CATSDTGTGGTGELFF
TRBD1,TRBJ1-1,many,TRBV5-1,TGCGCCAGCAGCGCCGGGACAGGGCACACTGAAGCTTTCTTT,CASSAGTGHTEAFF
.,TRBJ2-7,many,TRBV12-3/TRBV12-4,TGTGCCAGCAGTTTAGGGGACCCATACGAGCAGTACTTC,CASSLGDPYEQYF
TRBD1,TRBJ1-2,many,TRBV2,TGTGCCAGCAGTGAAGATTCGGACAGGTTGGGCTACACCTTC,CASSEDSDRLGYTF
.,TRBJ1-2,.,TRBV27,TGTGCCAGCAGCCCTAGGGGGGCTGAGGGCTATGGCTACACCTTC,CASSPRGAEGYGYTF
TRBD1,TRBJ1-2,many,TRBV12-3/TRBV12-4,TGTGCCAGCAGTCGGGACAGGGGGTATGGCTACACCTTC,CASSRDRGYGYTF
.,TRBJ2-7,many,TRBV6-5,TGTGCCAGCAGTTACTCCCAGCAGGGCAACGAGCAGTACTTC,CASSYSQQGNEQYF
.,TRBJ2-3,.,TRBV2,TGTGCCAGCAGTGGTCCACCCCGAGGGACAGATACGCAGTATTTT,CASSGPPRGTDTQYF
.,TRBJ2-7,few,TRBV30,TGTGCCTGGAGCGACGGGATGACGTACGAGCAGTACTTC,CAWSDGMTYEQYF
TRBD1,TRBJ1-1,.,TRBV12-3/TRBV12-4,TGTGCCACAACTTGGACAGGGGACGCCTCTGAAGCTTTCTTT,CATTWTGDASEAFF